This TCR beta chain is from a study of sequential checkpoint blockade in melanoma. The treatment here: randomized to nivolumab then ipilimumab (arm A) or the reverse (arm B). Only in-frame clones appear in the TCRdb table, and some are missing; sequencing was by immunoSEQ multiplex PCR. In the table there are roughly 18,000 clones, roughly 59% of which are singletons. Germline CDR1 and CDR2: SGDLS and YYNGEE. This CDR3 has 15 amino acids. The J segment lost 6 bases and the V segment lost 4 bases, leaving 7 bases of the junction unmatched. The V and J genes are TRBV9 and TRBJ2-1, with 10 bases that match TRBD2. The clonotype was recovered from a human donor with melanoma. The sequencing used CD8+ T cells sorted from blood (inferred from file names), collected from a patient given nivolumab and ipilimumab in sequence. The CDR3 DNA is TGTGCCAGCAGCCCACAGGGACTAGCGTTCAATGAGCAGTTCTTC. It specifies CASSPQGLAFNEQFF.